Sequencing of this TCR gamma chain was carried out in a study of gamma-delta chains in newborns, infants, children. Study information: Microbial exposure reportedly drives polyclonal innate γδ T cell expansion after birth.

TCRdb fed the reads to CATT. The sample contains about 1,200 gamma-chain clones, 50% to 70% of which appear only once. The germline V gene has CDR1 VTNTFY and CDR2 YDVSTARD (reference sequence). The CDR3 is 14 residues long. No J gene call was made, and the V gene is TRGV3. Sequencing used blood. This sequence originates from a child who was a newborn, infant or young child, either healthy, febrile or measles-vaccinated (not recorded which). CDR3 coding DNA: TGTGCCACCTGGGACAGAAAGAATTATTATAAGAAACTCTTC. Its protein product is CATWDRKNYYKKLF.